The present T cell receptor beta chain was sequenced within a study of post-analysis software for immune sequencing data. Points from the study as a whole: Controls showed significantly higher normalized Chao1 diversity than did multiple sclerosis patients. Pronounced co-clustering by F measure was evident among identically batched samples.

This clonotype was observed a handful of times. Its antigen is still unknown. Sequencing libraries made from TCR beta cDNA carried unique molecular identifiers. Via MiXCR, TCRdb re-called the PCR reads, giving one row per CDR3 protein. The table has 150,000 or so distinct CDR3 sequences, roughly 35% seen once; the top ten hold roughly 28%. This specimen consisted of blood, obtained after autologous hematopoietic stem cell transplantation. The TCR comes from a girl aged 10 to 17 with multiple sclerosis.

The CDR3, as DNA: TGTGCCAGCAGCTTACTTGCTTTTTCACATGAGCAGTTCTTC. Amino acids: CASSLLAFSHEQFF. The rearrangement uses TRBV7-2 and TRBJ2-1; D not resolved. Germline CDR1 SGHTA, CDR2 FQGNSA. The CDR3 contains 14 residues. Trimming left V 2 bases short and J 8 bases short, with 13 bases between.